Listed below are T cell receptor beta chains from one sample, sequenced in a study of somatic mutations in cytotoxic T cells in rheumatoid arthritis. Using immunoSEQ multiplex PCR, the repertoire was profiled, and TCRdb retains in-frame clones only, with some absent. The sample has about 20,000 clones; just over 85% are singletons. The material sequenced was CD8+ T cells sorted from blood. These receptors originate from a woman in her forties or fifties in good health. The CDR3 runs from the conserved cysteine through the conserved F or W.

j_gene | v_gene | CDR3aa
TRBJ2-7 | TRBV10-3 | CAISESTVLYEQYF
TRBJ1-2 | TRBV2 | CASSEAGAGLLNYGYTF
TRBJ2-1 | TRBV2 | CASSPGNEQFF
TRBJ1-5 | TRBV2 | CASSEGSWNQPQHF
TRBJ1-6 | TRBV27 | CASASLGDHNSPLHF
TRBJ1-4 | TRBV2 | CASSDSQENEKLFF
TRBJ2-1 | TRBV5-5 | CASSLQEAGWIDEQFF
TRBJ2-5 | TRBV7-6 | CASSLALQGGLGETQYF
TRBJ2-3 | TRBV25-1 | CASSEPGLEDADTQYF
TRBJ2-5 | TRBV6-6 | CASSYGLPDVEETQYF
TRBJ1-5 | TRBV6-5 | CASSYLRTGGVQPQHF
TRBJ2-5 | TRBV27 | CASSLSGGNKETQYF
TRBJ2-2 | TRBV9 | CASSVERTGVGPGELFF
TRBJ1-2 | TRBV9 | CASSVEGGDYGYTF
TRBJ1-5 | TRBV27 | CASSLLGGTQHF
TRBJ1-6 | TRBV10-3 | CAISEDRGESPLHF
TRBJ1-1 | TRBV7-8 | CASSLVYTQGTWSTEAFF
TRBJ2-3 | TRBV7-9 | CASSFESQRGEDTQYF
TRBJ1-1 | TRBV28 | CASSLDVDRGGIRKVMNTEAFF
TRBJ1-5 | TRBV7-2 | CASSLGYQPQHF
TRBJ2-1 | TRBV7-2 | CASSLVDTPYNEQFF
TRBJ2-1 | TRBV6-5 | CASSSGQDYREQFF
TRBJ2-1 | TRBV7-2 | CASSFTPGPAFF
TRBJ2-3 | TRBV20-1 | CSASYMDTQYF
TRBJ2-1 | TRBV4-2 | CASSRGLAAYNEQFF
TRBJ2-2 | TRBV4-3 | CASSPRGESGGGEVGELFF
TRBJ2-1 | TRBV6-5 | CASSYYGGAANEQFF
TRBJ1-3 | TRBV19 | CASSISGLAGNTIYF
TRBJ2-5 | TRBV7-9 | CASSTSETQYF
TRBJ2-7 | TRBV5-4 | CASSLSGGEAYEQYF
TRBJ1-1 | TRBV5-4 | CASSQEQEYKSEAFF
TRBJ2-1 | TRBV5-1 | CASSLASLRGGSYNEQFF
TRBJ2-1 | TRBV13 | CASRFLSHKPYNEQFF
TRBJ1-6 | TRBV7-9 | CASSSNSPLHF
TRBJ2-3 | TRBV2 | CASSERGVDTQYF
TRBJ2-3 | TRBV5-1 | CASSLAGGQGQHTDTQYF
TRBJ2-4 | TRBV19 | CASSIGNIQYF
TRBJ1-1 | TRBV5-1 | CASSLEGSEAFF
TRBJ2-5 | TRBV6-1 | CASSPGESGETQYF
TRBJ2-5 | TRBV7-9 | CASSLDWLAGGKKQETQYF